One and the same sample provided the 16 T cell receptor beta chains below, sequenced in a study of CD8 T cells in Susac syndrome. After extraction with the RNeasy kit, about 0.45 to 1 ug of the RNA was reverse transcribed using random hexamers. TCRdb re-derived calls from the immunoSEQ multiplex PCR reads in MiXCR, one entry per CDR3 protein. The repertoire holds roughly 67,000 distinct CDR3 sequences, about 95% seen once, with 0.3% to 0.45% in the top ten. Material for sequencing was CD8+ T cells from PBMCs. The receptors here all came from a human donor with multiple sclerosis.

The rearrangement uses TRBV5-4 and TRBJ2-3, with D tentatively TRBD2 (6 bases). The germline V gene encodes CDR1 SGHNT and CDR2 YYREEE (reference sequence). V was trimmed by 8 bases and J by 4 bases, leaving 20 bases between them. The CDR3 extends over 15 amino acids. The CDR3 region has the DNA TGTGCCAGTGTTTCGCGGGGAGGCCCCCCAGATACGCAGTATTTT. This gives the protein CASVSRGGPPDTQYF.

The rearrangement links TRBV20-1 to TRBJ2-7, with D unclear. V lost 6 bases to trimming and J lost 2 bases, with 14 bases between them. CDR1 is DFQATT and CDR2 is SNEGSKA in the germline V gene (reference sequence). CDR3 length: 13 residues. For the CDR3, the DNA is TGCAGTGCCCCCATCGACGGTACCTACGAGCAGTACTTC. Protein product: CSAPIDGTYEQYF.

On this clonotype: An end of the junction does not agree with germline; a read error may underlie this. The chain is built from TRBV7-9 and TRBJ2-7; D possibly corresponds to TRBD1 (7 bases). The CDR3 contains 13 residues. Germline values: CDR1 SEHNR, CDR2 FQNEAQ (reference sequence). This CDR3 reads CATGGGGNKESGF. CDR3 sequence (DNA): TGTGCCACCGGAGGGGGCGGAAATAAGGAGTCGGGCTTC.

This chain connects TRBV13 to TRBJ2-5; D gene unclear. The CDR3 runs to 13 residues. Germline V gene lookup returns CDR1 PRHDT and CDR2 FYEKMQ (reference sequence). V gave up 3 bases and J gave up 5 bases, with 10 bases separating them. The CDR3 protein is CASSFLVAETQYF. CDR3 nucleotides: TGTGCCAGCAGCTTTTTAGTGGCGGAGACCCAGTACTTC.

The chain recombines TRBV27 with TRBJ1-1; 9 bases match TRBD1. This CDR3 comprises 14 residues. V shed 8 bases and J 1 base; nucleotides not matched to a gene: 5. Germline V gives CDR1 MNHEY, CDR2 SMNVEV (reference sequence). The CDR3 DNA reads as TGTGCCAGCGGATCGACAGGGGGGAACACTGAAGCTTTCTTT. Its protein is CASGSTGGNTEAFF.

The chain combines TRBV29-1 with TRBJ2-3, with 11 nucleotides matching TRBD2. Per germline, CDR1 SQVTM and CDR2 ANQGSEA. Germline trimming cut 6 bases from V and 1 base from J; bases unmatched to any gene: 6. The CDR3 is made up of 15 amino acids. CDR3 protein: CSVLLAGAGTDTQYF. The CDR3 nucleotides read TGCAGCGTCTTACTAGCGGGGGCCGGCACAGATACGCAGTATTTT.

The V and J genes are TRBV5-4 and TRBJ2-6; TRBD1 aligns across 10 bases. V lost 3 bases, J lost 1 base, and 7 bases stayed unmatched. This CDR3 region has 18 residues. Per germline, CDR1 SGHNT and CDR2 YYREEE (reference sequence). This CDR3 reads CASSSKTGGSSGANVLTF. The CDR3 nucleotides read TGTGCCAGCAGCTCCAAGACAGGGGGCAGTTCTGGGGCCAACGTCCTGACTTTC.

The CDR3 here is CASTPTDYNEQFF. CDR3 nucleotide sequence: TGTGCCAGCACCCCGACAGATTACAATGAGCAGTTCTTC. The chain employs TRBV3-1 and TRBJ2-1, with D perhaps matching TRBD1 (5 bases). CDR3 length equals 13 residues. Germline CDR1 LGHDT, CDR2 YNNKEL (reference sequence). With 7 bases removed from V and 4 bases from J, the gap between germline ends came to 11 bases.

The chain carries TRBV10-2 and TRBJ2-7; 9 nucleotides line up with TRBD1. With V trimmed by 10 bases and J by 3 bases, 10 bases remained unmatched. This CDR3 contains 14 residues. Germline V gene sequence: CDR1 WSHSY, CDR2 SAAADI. The CDR3 DNA reads TGCGCCACCCTCGCCACAGGGGGCTACTACGAGCAGTACTTC. Translation: CATLATGGYYEQYF.

This clonotype was recorded only once. The chain links TRBV20-1 to TRBJ1-1; D gene unclear. CDR1 is DFQATT and CDR2 is SNEGSKA in the germline V gene (reference sequence). V was cut by 2 bases and J by 4 bases, with 11 bases left in between. The CDR3 sequence is 13 residues long. The CDR3 loop is CSARTPVGTEAFF. The CDR3 nucleotides read TGCAGTGCTAGAACCCCAGTCGGCACTGAAGCTTTCTTT.

The V gene is TRBV5-6, the J gene TRBJ2-4; perhaps TRBD1 as D (5 bases). The V end lost 4 bases, the J end lost 0 bases, and 17 bases lay between the germline ends. The CDR3 totals 17 residues. Germline V gives CDR1 SGHDT, CDR2 YYEEEE. CDR3 protein: CASSGYGRTLAKNIQYF. CDR3 DNA sequence: TGTGCCAGCAGCGGATACGGACGGACACTAGCCAAAAACATTCAGTACTTC.

The CDR3 DNA reads as TGTGCCAGCAGCCCAGGGAGCTCTGGAAACACCATATATTTT. Translation gives CASSPGSSGNTIYF. This rearrangement joins TRBV7-3 to TRBJ1-3; D might be TRBD1 (5 bases). The V gene's germline CDR1 is SGHTA and CDR2 FQGTGA. The CDR3 sequence is 14 residues long. Deletions cut 5 bases from V and 0 bases from J, with 8 bases between.

J is TRBJ2-3 and V is TRBV10-3, with unresolved D. This CDR3 is built from 15 residues. Trimming removed 0 bases at V and 5 bases at J, with 12 bases between. CDR1 and CDR2 from the germline V gene are ENHRY and SYGVKD. The CDR3 coding sequence is TGTGCCATCAGTGAGTCAGCAAGCGCTCAAGATACGCAGTATTTT. This gives the protein CAISESASAQDTQYF.

This clonotype was seen once. V usage is TRBV5-8 and J usage is TRBJ1-5; D not certain. The CDR3 spans 16 residues. Germline V gene lookup returns CDR1 SGHTS and CDR2 YDEGEE. With 0 bases removed from V and 0 bases from J, the gap between germline ends came to 10 bases. The CDR3 DNA is TGTGCCAGCAGCTTGGTCCAGGACTATAGCAATCAGCCCCAGCATTTT. This encodes CASSLVQDYSNQPQHF.

This chain uses TRBV11-2 with TRBJ2-7; D could derive from TRBD1 or TRBD2 (5 bases each). Germline V gene lookup returns CDR1 SGHAT and CDR2 FQNNGV. CDR3 length equals 14 residues. V was cut by 4 bases and J by 4 bases, with 14 bases left in between. The CDR3 region is CASSSNQGVYEQYF. CDR3 coding DNA: TGTGCCAGCAGCTCAAATCAGGGAGTTTACGAGCAGTACTTC.

The chain links TRBV7-9 to TRBJ1-2; 7 bases line up with TRBD1. V shed 4 bases, J shed 8 bases, and the junction held 10 bases outside the gene matches. CDR3 size: 14 residues. Germline values: CDR1 SEHNR, CDR2 FQNEAQ (reference sequence). In nucleotides, the CDR3 is TGTGCCAGCAGCTCCGACAGGGATAAGAGAGGCTACACCTTC. Translation gives CASSSDRDKRGYTF.